This is a list of T cell receptor beta chains from one sample in a study of shared clonotypes between healthy human individuals. Assay used: immunoSEQ multiplex PCR; TCRdb lists only in-frame clones, some missing. This table holds under 650,000 clones, 90% to 96% found once. Sequencing was done on a sample of naive CD4+ T cells sorted from blood. The receptor source for this set is a woman under 40 in good health. Each CDR3 is given with its conserved first and last residue.

cdr3_length j_call v_call cdr3_aa
14 TRBJ2-2 TRBV7-2 CASSLVTGTGELFF
15 TRBJ2-7 TRBV7-9 CASSTLAGPRVEQYF
15 TRBJ1-2 TRBV19 CASSKDRGTDYGYTF
16 TRBJ2-7 TRBV5-4 CASSWVGTSGTYEQYF
17 TRBJ2-1 TRBV5-4 CASSLVRTPLTYNEQFF
16 TRBJ2-1 TRBV5-1 CASSLGVLQSFNEQFF
15 TRBJ2-1 TRBV18 CASSPPGSAYNEQFF
14 TRBJ2-7 TRBV5-8 CASSLPGMHHEQYF
14 TRBJ1-3 TRBV28 CASSETGAGNTIYF
14 TRBJ2-7 TRBV28 CASSLDGPSYEQYF
15 TRBJ2-3 TRBV5-4 CASSSATGRTDTQYF
18 TRBJ2-7 TRBV18 CASSPPRGARDHFYEQYF
13 TRBJ2-1 TRBV4-1 CASSPTGETKTFF
16 TRBJ2-7 TRBV11-1 CASRTNSGTAYREQYF
12 TRBJ2-1 TRBV7-9 CASSLALDEQFF
14 TRBJ2-7 TRBV19 CASSIARLNYEQYF
16 TRBJ2-7 TRBV11-1 CASSSRRDSRSYEQYF
14 TRBJ1-2 TRBV11-2 CASSKTTSLGGYTF
13 TRBJ2-7 TRBV28 CASSLPVSYEQYF
14 TRBJ2-7 TRBV9 CASSSDPTSDEQYF
13 TRBJ2-7 TRBV27 CASSDRAHYEQYF
15 TRBJ2-5 TRBV2 CASSAGQRGGETQYF
13 TRBJ2-5 TRBV5-4 CASSWTVQETQYF
15 TRBJ2-5 TRBV7-9 CASSLAPATSETQYF
14 TRBJ2-7 TRBV28 CASRNPGLDPEQYF
16 TRBJ2-1 TRBV5-1 CASSEQGGSSYNEQFF
15 TRBJ2-1 TRBV4-1 CASSQVQGGYNEQFF
13 - TRBV6-5 CASSFTGTSEQYF